One sample yielded the 29 T cell receptor beta chains listed below, sequenced in a study of blood T cell repertoires in COVID-19. TCRdb keeps only in-frame clones here, not all; method: immunoSEQ multiplex PCR. Of roughly 130,000 clones in the sample, 80% are singletons; the top ten hold around 1.9%. The sequencing sample was made of peripheral blood. The receptors here all came from a man between 65 and 80 years old with acute or convalescent COVID-19.

This clone was seen a single time. The genes are TRBV5-1 and TRBJ2-5; possibly TRBD2 for D (6 bases). Between the trimmed V and J ends, which lost 3 bases and 2 bases, there was a span of 14 bases. This CDR3 has 15 residues. Germline V gives CDR1 SGHRS, CDR2 YFSETQ. Here the CDR3 DNA reads TGCGCCAGCAGCTGGAGGGCTAGCTTACAAGAGACCCAGTACTTC. This codes for CASSWRASLQETQYF.

The rearrangement links TRBV5-5 to TRBJ1-2, with 11 positions matching TRBD1. The length of the CDR3 is 16 residues. Trimming cost V 4 bases and J 4 bases; bases outside gene matches: 9. In germline, CDR1 is SGHKS, CDR2 YYEKEE (reference sequence). CDR3 DNA: TGTGCCAGCAGCGAGCGGACAGGGGGCTATGGCTATGGCTACACCTTC. As protein: CASSERTGGYGYGYTF.

The V gene is TRBV7-2, the J gene TRBJ2-2, with 7 nucleotides matching TRBD1. V trimming: 0 bases; J trimming: 4 bases; junction bases outside the gene matches: 2. Germline V gives CDR1 SGHTA, CDR2 FQGNSA. The CDR3 is 15 amino acids. This chain's CDR3 is CASSLAGTVTGELFF. CDR3 nucleotide sequence: TGTGCCAGCAGCTTAGCGGGGACAGTCACCGGGGAGCTGTTTTTT.

V gene TRBV30 combines with J gene TRBJ2-2, with 8 bases lining up with TRBD2. Per the germline V gene, CDR1 is GTSNPN and CDR2 is SVGIG (reference sequence). V lost 4 bases, J lost 4 bases, and 5 bases stayed unmatched. This CDR3 contains 14 residues. CDR3 sequence reads: CAWKSGGTTGELFF. CDR3 nucleotides: TGTGCCTGGAAAAGCGGGGGTACCACCGGGGAGCTGTTTTTT.

The chain uses TRBV18 and TRBJ2-1; 7 bases line up with TRBD1. Germline CDR1 is KGHSH and CDR2 is LQKENI. The CDR3 loop spans 14 amino acids. V lost 3 bases, J lost 8 bases, and 7 bases stayed unmatched. This CDR3 reads CASSPWTGYDEQFF. CDR3 DNA sequence: TGTGCCAGCTCACCGTGGACAGGATACGATGAGCAGTTCTTC.

V and J are TRBV29-1 and TRBJ2-3; the match to TRBD2 covers 8 bases. V was clipped by 7 bases and J by 0 bases; unmatched bases: 9. The CDR3 loop spans 15 amino acids. CDR1 is SQVTM and CDR2 is ANQGSEA in the germline V gene. The CDR3 DNA reads TGCAGCGCGTCGGGGGGGACCCTTAGCACAGATACGCAGTATTTT. Protein sequence: CSASGGTLSTDTQYF.

CDR3 nucleotides: TGTGCCAGTAGTAAAAAGCCCCAGGGGAGCACTGAAGCTTTCTTT. It encodes CASSKKPQGSTEAFF. The rearrangement joins TRBV19 to TRBJ1-1; tentatively, D is TRBD1 (6 bases). The CDR3 loop spans 15 amino acids. Trimming pared 4 bases from V and 4 bases from J, leaving 16 bases between. Germline V gives CDR1 LNHDA, CDR2 SQIVND (reference sequence). Looking up the rest from reference TRBV19 and TRBJ1-1 gives the full variable domain: DGGITQSPKYLFRKEGQNVTLSCEQNLNHDAMYWYRQDPGQGLRLIYYSQIVNDFQKGDIAEGYSVSREKKESFPLTVTSAQKNPTAFYLCASSKKPQGSTEAFFGQGTRLTVV.

V and J are TRBV7-2 and TRBJ1-5; the match to TRBD1 covers 8 bases. CDR3 length: 15 residues. Germline-derived CDR1 and CDR2 are SGHTA and FQGNSA. J gave up 3 bases and V 4 bases, and 5 bases lay outside the gene matches. CDR3 loop: CASSSQGAFNQPQHF. The CDR3 DNA sequence: TGTGCCAGCAGCTCGCAGGGGGCGTTCAATCAGCCCCAGCATTTT.

The chain employs TRBV6-1 and TRBJ1-1, with a possible D match to TRBD1 (5 bases). CDR3 length equals 22 residues. Trimming pared 0 bases from V and 4 bases from J, leaving 33 bases between. Germline V gene data show CDR1 as MNHNS and CDR2 as SASEGT. CDR3 bases: TGTGCCAGCAGTGAAGCGCTTCGGGAGGTCTTCGCCTCTTCCCGGGACCCCACTGAAGCTTTCTTT. Translating gives CASSEALREVFASSRDPTEAFF.

The chain uses TRBV10-3 and TRBJ1-2; D unresolved. Germline V gives CDR1 ENHRY, CDR2 SYGVKD. The CDR3 consists of 15 residues. Trimming removed 2 bases from V and 3 bases from J, with 13 bases in between. The CDR3 coding sequence is TGTGCCATCAGTGAGGATGGGTTCGGAGACTATGGCTACACCTTC. Protein sequence: CAISEDGFGDYGYTF.

The chain is built from TRBV15 and TRBJ2-7, with no clear D. V was pared by 8 bases and J by 1 base, with 15 bases between. This CDR3 comprises 14 residues. The V gene's germline CDR1 is LNHNV and CDR2 YYDKDF (reference sequence). The CDR3 loop reads CATAGSFESYEQYF. The CDR3 DNA reads as TGTGCCACCGCCGGGTCCTTTGAATCCTACGAGCAGTACTTC.

The V call is TRBV5-5, the J call TRBJ2-3; 7 bases map to TRBD2. This CDR3 is built from 15 residues. V was clipped by 3 bases and J by 3 bases; unmatched bases: 7. Germline-derived CDR1 and CDR2 are SGHKS and YYEKEE (reference sequence). In nucleotides, the CDR3 is TGTGCCAGCAGCTGGGGAGGGAGTATAACAGATACGCAGTATTTT. This sequence encodes CASSWGGSITDTQYF.

V gene TRBV10-3 combines with J gene TRBJ1-4; possibly TRBD1 for D (5 bases). The ends were cut back, 11 bases at V and 8 bases at J, with 18 bases in the middle. The CDR3 covers 13 residues. The V gene's germline CDR1 is ENHRY and CDR2 SYGVKD. DNA of the CDR3: TGTGCCGCGTCCCGGGGGGGTAACGAAAAACTGTTTTTT. Translating it yields CAASRGGNEKLFF.

This sequence joins TRBV6-5 and TRBJ2-7; D is perhaps TRBD1 (5 bases). V was trimmed by 0 bases and J by 6 bases, leaving 15 bases between them. Germline V CDR1 and CDR2: MNHEY, SVGAGI. The CDR3 spans 15 residues. The CDR3 region is CASSYSAQGGFEQYF. CDR3 in DNA: TGTGCCAGCAGTTACTCGGCCCAGGGTGGTTTCGAGCAGTACTTC.

The V gene is TRBV30, the J gene TRBJ1-6; 7 positions match TRBD1. The junction had 7 bases not matched to a gene; V was cut back by 5 bases and J by 3 bases. The CDR3 covers 15 residues. CDR1 is GTSNPN and CDR2 is SVGIG in the germline V gene (reference sequence). The chain's CDR3 is CAWARGADYNSPLHF. In DNA form, the CDR3 reads TGTGCCTGGGCCAGGGGGGCGGACTATAATTCACCCCTCCACTTT.

About this clone: The same CDR3 is also encoded by other DNA sequences in this sample. The J gene is TRBJ1-1, the V gene TRBV27; no definite D call. V lost 3 bases and J 1 base, leaving 6 bases between the germline ends. The CDR3 totals 13 residues. The germline V gene encodes CDR1 MNHEY and CDR2 SMNVEV (reference sequence). DNA of the CDR3: TGTGCCAGCAGTTTTCGAGAGAACACTGAAGCTTTCTTT. Translation gives CASSFRENTEAFF.

The chain employs TRBV27 and TRBJ2-7; 8 bases map to TRBD1. The CDR3 extends over 15 amino acids. J lost 5 bases, V lost 6 bases, and 12 bases had no gene match. The germline V gene encodes CDR1 MNHEY and CDR2 SMNVEV (reference sequence). The CDR3 DNA sequence: TGTGCCAGCAGACGGGAAGACAGGGGTTGGAACGAGCAGTACTTC. Translated, it gives CASRREDRGWNEQYF.

The chain carries TRBV6-6 and TRBJ1-3; 7 nucleotides align to TRBD1. Germline CDR1 and CDR2: MNHNY and SVGAGI (reference sequence). This CDR3 is built from 15 residues. Trimming at V came to 7 bases and at J to 4 bases, leaving 10 bases not matched to a gene. CDR3 in DNA: TGTGCCAGCACCATAACCACAGGGGCCGGAAACACCATATATTTT. This sequence encodes CASTITTGAGNTIYF.

This clone was picked up a small number of times. The chain has TRBV6-1 and TRBJ2-5, with 7 bases aligning to TRBD2. Germline V lookup: CDR1 MNHNS, CDR2 SASEGT. Trimming cost V 4 bases and J 1 base; bases outside gene matches: 9. This CDR3 is 16 amino acids long. CDR3 loop: CASSVRAGKVQETQYF. CDR3 DNA: TGTGCCAGCAGTGTCAGAGCGGGAAAAGTCCAAGAGACCCAGTACTTC.

Here the CDR3 DNA reads TGTGCCAGCAGCTTGGCCCCGGACAGGAAAGAGACCCAGTACTTC. This encodes CASSLAPDRKETQYF. The J gene is TRBJ2-5, the V gene TRBV7-2, with 7 bases matching TRBD1. The CDR3 sequence is 15 residues long. Unmatched junction bases numbered 7, after V lost 3 bases and J lost 3 bases. CDR1 SGHTA and CDR2 FQGNSA come from the germline V gene.

The J gene is TRBJ1-5, the V gene TRBV19; D gene uncertain. CDR3 size: 13 residues. The V and J ends lost 9 bases and 2 bases respectively, with 11 bases between them. Germline CDR1 is LNHDA and CDR2 is SQIVND (reference sequence). Here the CDR3 reads CASGLEGNQPQHF. The CDR3 bases are TGTGCCAGCGGCCTAGAGGGCAATCAGCCCCAGCATTTT. Full variable domain (rest looked up from reference TRBV19 and TRBJ1-5): DGGITQSPKYLFRKEGQNVTLSCEQNLNHDAMYWYRQDPGQGLRLIYYSQIVNDFQKGDIAEGYSVSREKKESFPLTVTSAQKNPTAFYLCASGLEGNQPQHFGDGTRLSIL.

In this sample, this clone turned up a few times. The chain couples TRBV5-1 to TRBJ2-5; 7 bases agree with TRBD1. The CDR3 consists of 15 residues. The germline CDR1 and CDR2 sequences are SGHRS and YFSETQ. Germline trimming cut 1 base from V and 4 bases from J; bases unmatched to any gene: 7. The CDR3 reads CASSLSRGQGETQYF. The CDR3 DNA sequence: TGCGCCAGCAGCTTGTCAAGGGGGCAAGGAGAGACCCAGTACTTC.

The chain combines TRBV19 with TRBJ2-7; TRBD1 is a possible D gene (5 bases). V lost 3 bases and J 0 bases, leaving 12 bases between the germline ends. The germline V gene encodes CDR1 LNHDA and CDR2 SQIVND (reference sequence). This CDR3 is 15 amino acids long. The CDR3 DNA reads as TGTGCCAGTAGTATCCAGGGCAGGAGCTCCTACGAGCAGTACTTC. Protein product: CASSIQGRSSYEQYF.

This clone occurred a few times. The V call is TRBV7-8, the J call TRBJ1-5, with 8 nucleotides matching TRBD1. Germline V gives CDR1 SGHVS, CDR2 FQNEAQ. The CDR3 consists of 15 residues. V gave up 5 bases and J gave up 3 bases; unmatched junction bases: 6. The CDR3 sequence: CASSLGQGLNQPQHF. The CDR3 DNA sequence: TGTGCCAGCAGCCTTGGACAGGGCCTCAATCAGCCCCAGCATTTT.

The chain employs TRBV6-6 and TRBJ1-6; D gene uncertain. V gave up 5 bases and J gave up 4 bases, with 15 bases separating them. This CDR3 has 16 amino acids. CDR1 is MNHNY and CDR2 is SVGAGI in the germline V gene (reference sequence). The CDR3 DNA follows: TGTGCCAGCAGTATGGAGGAGTCCACTTATAATTCACCCCTCCACTTT. Its translation is CASSMEESTYNSPLHF.

This clone has just a few counts. CDR3 DNA sequence: TGTGCCAGCAGTCGGTCCAATTCACCCCTCCACTTT. Translating it yields CASSRSNSPLHF. The chain uses TRBV12-3 or TRBV12-4 and TRBJ1-6; D unresolved. V was trimmed by 5 bases and J by 7 bases, leaving 6 bases between them. The CDR3 has 12 residues.

The chain joins TRBV7-6 to TRBJ2-5, with 15 nucleotides matching TRBD2. The V segment lost 5 bases and the J segment 4 bases; nucleotides outside the gene matches: 5. This CDR3 region has 16 residues. Germline V gene lookup returns CDR1 SGHVS and CDR2 FNYEAQ. The DNA of the CDR3 is TGTGCCAGCAGCAGGACTAGCGGGGGGGCCGGAGAGACCCAGTACTTC. Its translation: CASSRTSGGAGETQYF.

The chain is built from TRBV10-3 and TRBJ1-2; no definite D call. Between the trimmed V and J ends, which lost 4 bases and 5 bases, there was a span of 11 bases. This CDR3 has 13 residues. Germline V gene data show CDR1 as ENHRY and CDR2 as SYGVKD. Here the CDR3 reads CAISGPGLYGYTF. The CDR3 DNA reads TGTGCCATCAGTGGACCCGGACTGTATGGCTACACCTTC.

This chain links TRBV7-6 with TRBJ2-3; 9 positions agree with TRBD2. The trim removed 2 bases at V and 6 bases at J, leaving 9 bases unmatched. Germline V gene lookup returns CDR1 SGHVS and CDR2 FNYEAQ. CDR3 length: 16 residues. The CDR3 DNA follows: TGTGCCAGCAGCTTATTTGCGGGGGGGCAGGCCGATACGCAGTATTTT. It codes for CASSLFAGGQADTQYF.